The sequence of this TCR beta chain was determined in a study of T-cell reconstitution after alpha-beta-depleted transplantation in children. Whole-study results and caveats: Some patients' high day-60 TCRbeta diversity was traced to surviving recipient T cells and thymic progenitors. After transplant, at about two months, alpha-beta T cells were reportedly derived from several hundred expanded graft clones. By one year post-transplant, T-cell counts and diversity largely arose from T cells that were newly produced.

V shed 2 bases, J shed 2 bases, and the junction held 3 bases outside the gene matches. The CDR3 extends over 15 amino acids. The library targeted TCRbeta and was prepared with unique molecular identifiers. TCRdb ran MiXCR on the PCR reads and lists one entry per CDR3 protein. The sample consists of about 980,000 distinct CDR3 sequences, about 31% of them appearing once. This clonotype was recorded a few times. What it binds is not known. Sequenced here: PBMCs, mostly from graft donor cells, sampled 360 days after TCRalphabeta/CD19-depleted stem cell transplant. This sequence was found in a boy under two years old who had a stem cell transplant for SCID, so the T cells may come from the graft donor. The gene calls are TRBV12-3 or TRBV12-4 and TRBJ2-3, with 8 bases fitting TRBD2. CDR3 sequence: CASSLSSGVTDTQYF. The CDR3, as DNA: TGTGCCAGCAGTTTAAGTAGCGGGGTCACAGATACGCAGTATTTT.